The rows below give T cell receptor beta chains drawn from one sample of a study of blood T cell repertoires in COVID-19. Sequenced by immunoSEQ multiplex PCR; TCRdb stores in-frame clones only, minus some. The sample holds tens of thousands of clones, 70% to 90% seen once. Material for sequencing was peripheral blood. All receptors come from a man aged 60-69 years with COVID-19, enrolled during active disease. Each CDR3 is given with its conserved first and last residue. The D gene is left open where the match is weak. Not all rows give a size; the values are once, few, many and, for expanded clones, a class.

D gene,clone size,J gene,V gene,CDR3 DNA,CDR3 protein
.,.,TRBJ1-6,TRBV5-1,TGCGCCAGCAGCTTGCTTAGGGCGGGTGATAATTCACCCCTCCACTTT,CASSLLRAGDNSPLHF
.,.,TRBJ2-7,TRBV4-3,TGCGCCAGCAGCCACGGCCAGGCGGGCAAGGACGAGCAGTACTTC,CASSHGQAGKDEQYF
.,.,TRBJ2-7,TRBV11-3,TGTGCCCCCCGGGAGCTTAAGTGGGAGCAGTACTTC,CAPRELKWEQYF
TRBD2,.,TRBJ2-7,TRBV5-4,TGTGCCAGCAGCTTGGGACTAGCAGATTACGAGCAGTACTTC,CASSLGLADYEQYF
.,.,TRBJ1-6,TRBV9,TGTGCCAGCAGTGCCACGGTTTATAATTCACCCCTCCACTTT,CASSATVYNSPLHF
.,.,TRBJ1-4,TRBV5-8,TGTGCCAGCAGCCCCGTAGGGGGAACTAATGAAAAACTGTTTTTT,CASSPVGGTNEKLFF
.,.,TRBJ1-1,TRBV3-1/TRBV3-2,TGTGCCAGCAGCAAACAGGAGAACACTGAAGCTTTCTTT,CASSKQENTEAFF
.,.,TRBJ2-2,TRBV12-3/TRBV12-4,TGTGCCAGCACGAGCTTCACCGGGGAGCTGTTTTTT,CASTSFTGELFF
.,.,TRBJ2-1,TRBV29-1,TGCAGCGTCGTGAGGAATGAGCAGTTCTTC,CSVVRNEQFF
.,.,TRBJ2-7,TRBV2,TGTGCCAGCAGTGAACAGGTCTACGAGCAGTACTTC,CASSEQVYEQYF
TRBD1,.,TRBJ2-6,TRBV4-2,TGTGCCAGCAGCCAAATAGGACAGGACTTTTTCGCTGGGGCCAACGTCCTGACTTTC,CASSQIGQDFFAGANVLTF
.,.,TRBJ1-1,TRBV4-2,TGTGCCAGCAGGGTGGGGCAGGGGATGAACACTGAAGCTTTCTTT,CASRVGQGMNTEAFF
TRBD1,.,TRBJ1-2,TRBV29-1,TGCAGCGTTGATAGCGTGACAGGGGGCTCTGGCTACACCTTC,CSVDSVTGGSGYTF
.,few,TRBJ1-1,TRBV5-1,TGCGCCAGCAGCTCGACTGCATCCCTGAGCACTGAAGCTTTCTTT,CASSSTASLSTEAFF
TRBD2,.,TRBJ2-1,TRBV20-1,TGCAGTGCTAGTGGAAGCGGGAGGCGTCTTTCCTACAATGAGCAGTTCTTC,CSASGSGRRLSYNEQFF
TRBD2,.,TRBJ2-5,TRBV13,TGTGCCAGCAGCTTAAGACTAGCGGGGGAAGAGACCCAGTACTTC,CASSLRLAGEETQYF
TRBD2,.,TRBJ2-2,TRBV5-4,TGTGCCAGCAGCTTTGCGGGAGCCACCGGGGAGCTGTTTTTT,CASSFAGATGELFF
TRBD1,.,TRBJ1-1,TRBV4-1,TGCGCCAGCAGCCAGCTAACAGGGGCCAAGAACACTGAAGCTTTCTTT,CASSQLTGAKNTEAFF
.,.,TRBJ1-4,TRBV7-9,TGTGCCAGCAGCTTATCTTGGACAGCTGAAAAACTGTTTTTT,CASSLSWTAEKLFF
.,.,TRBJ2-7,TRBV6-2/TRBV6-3,TGTGCCAGCAGTTACCCCGCGGGACTGGCAGTCTACGAGCAGTACTTC,CASSYPAGLAVYEQYF
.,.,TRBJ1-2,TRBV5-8,TGTGCCAGGGCGATGGAAATAGGGGCTAACTATGGCTACACCTTC,CARAMEIGANYGYTF
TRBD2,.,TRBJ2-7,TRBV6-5,TGTGCCAGCAGTCGTGGACTAGCGGGAGTTTACGAGCAGTACTTC,CASSRGLAGVYEQYF
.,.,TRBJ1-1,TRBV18,TGTGCCAGCTCACCCCAGGGAGGCACTGAAGCTTTCTTT,CASSPQGGTEAFF
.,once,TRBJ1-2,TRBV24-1,TGTGCCACCAGCGAGGGCCCTAACTATGGCTACACCTTC,CATSEGPNYGYTF
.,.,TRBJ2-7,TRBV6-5,TGTGCCAGCAGTTACTCGAGGCAGGGGGGCTACGAGCAGTACTTC,CASSYSRQGGYEQYF
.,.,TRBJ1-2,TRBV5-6,TGTGCCAGCAGCTTGTTATGGGGGGGTTCTAACTATGGCTACACCTTC,CASSLLWGGSNYGYTF
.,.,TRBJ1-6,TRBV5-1,TGCGCCAGCAGCTTGGAGGGGGGGAGAGGTTCACCCCTCCACTTT,CASSLEGGRGSPLHF
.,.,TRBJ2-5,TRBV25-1,TGTGCCAGCAGTGAATACCCTCGCCAGTACTTC,CASSEYPRQYF
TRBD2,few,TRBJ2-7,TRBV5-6,TGTGCCAGCAGTCCCCCCGGGACTAGAGGGGAGCAGTACTTC,CASSPPGTRGEQYF
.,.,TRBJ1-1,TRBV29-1,TGCAGCGTTCCCTTCGGGTCGGAGAACACTGAAGCTTTCTTT,CSVPFGSENTEAFF
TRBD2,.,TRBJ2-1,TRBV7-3,TGTGCCAGCAGCCTACGGACTAGCGGGGGAGGACCCAATGAGCAGTTCTTC,CASSLRTSGGGPNEQFF
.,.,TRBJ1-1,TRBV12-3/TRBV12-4,TGTGCCAGCAGTTTAACGGTGAACACTGAAGCTTTCTTT,CASSLTVNTEAFF